Detailed here is one TCR beta chain. Original processing notes: Filtering of immunoSEQ junctional sequences could not match full-length read filtering. TCRdb's copy holds only in-frame clones and misses some; the assay was immunoSEQ multiplex PCR. The V and J calls and clone size were taken over from that table, and D and trimming were inferred from the DNA. The sample lists some 2,100,000 clones; under 97% were seen once. This record belongs to a study of shared clonotypes between healthy human individuals. Overall study: Each donor's CD4 naive and CD4 memory cells filled three plates apiece, CD8 naive two, and CD8 memory one.

V shed 6 bases and J 9 bases; nucleotides not matched to a gene: 8. The CDR3 contains 14 residues. The germline CDR1 and CDR2 sequences are ENHRY and SYGVKD. The clonotype was recovered from a man between 18 and 29 years old in good health. V and J are TRBV10-3 and TRBJ1-6; 7 bases line up with TRBD1. The sample was naive CD4+ T cells sorted from blood. Sample subset: CD45RA+ positively selected. The CDR3: CAIRSATGSSPLHF. Written as DNA, the CDR3 is TGTGCCATCAGGAGCGCGACAGGGAGTTCACCCCTCCACTTT.